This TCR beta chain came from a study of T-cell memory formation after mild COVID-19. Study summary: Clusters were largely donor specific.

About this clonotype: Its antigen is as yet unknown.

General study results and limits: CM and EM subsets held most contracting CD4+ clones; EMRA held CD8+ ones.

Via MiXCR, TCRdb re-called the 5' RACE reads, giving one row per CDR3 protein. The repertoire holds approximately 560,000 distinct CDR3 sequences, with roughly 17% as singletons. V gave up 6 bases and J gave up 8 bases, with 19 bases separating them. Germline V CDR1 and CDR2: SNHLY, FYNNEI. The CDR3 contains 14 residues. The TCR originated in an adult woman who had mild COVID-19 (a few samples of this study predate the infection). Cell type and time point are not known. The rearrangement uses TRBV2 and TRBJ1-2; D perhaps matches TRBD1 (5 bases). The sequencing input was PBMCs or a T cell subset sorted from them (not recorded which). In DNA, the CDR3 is TGTGCCAGCAGGAACCACGAGGGACCAGGGGGCTACACCTTC. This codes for CASRNHEGPGGYTF.